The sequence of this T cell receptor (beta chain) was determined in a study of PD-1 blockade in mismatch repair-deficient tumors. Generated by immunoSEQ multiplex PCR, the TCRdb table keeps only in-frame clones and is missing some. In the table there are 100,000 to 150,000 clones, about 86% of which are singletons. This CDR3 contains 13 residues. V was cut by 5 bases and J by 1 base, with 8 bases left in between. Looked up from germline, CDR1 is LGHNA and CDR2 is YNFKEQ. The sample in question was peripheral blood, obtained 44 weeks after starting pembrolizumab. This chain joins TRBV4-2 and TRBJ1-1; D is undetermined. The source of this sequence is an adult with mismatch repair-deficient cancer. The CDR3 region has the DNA TGTGCCAGCAGCTCCCCACCGAACACTGAAGCTTTCTTT. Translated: CASSSPPNTEAFF.